This TCR beta chain was sequenced in a study of T cell repertoires in cytomegalovirus infection. TCRdb re-derived calls from the reads in MiXCR, one entry per CDR3 protein. The sample carries 490,000 or so distinct CDR3 sequences, around 11% recorded once. The germline CDR1 and CDR2 sequences are SGHNT and YYREEE (reference sequence). The CDR3 spans 15 residues. V lost 6 bases and J lost 6, with 21 bases in between. The chain links TRBV5-4 to TRBJ2-5; D is possibly TRBD2 (7 bases). The sequenced sample was PBMCs. This sequence was found in a human donor in good health (CMV status not recorded). Some clones in this sample may be carry-over from other donors' samples. Here the CDR3 reads CASTLGGASGKTQYF. The CDR3 coding sequence is TGTGCCAGCACTCTGGGGGGGGCGAGCGGAAAGACCCAGTACTTC.